This TCR beta chain emerged from a study of naive and memory T cell subsets. Study outcomes and limitations: Activation and differentiation may alter RNA-based TCR counts. The power law exponent of TCR abundance differed between naive and memory cells. Diversity fell and Gini index rose from naive through CM, EM, EMRA.

CDR1 is SEHNR and CDR2 is FQNEAQ in the germline V gene (reference sequence). The V and J ends lost 9 bases and 0 bases, in that order; junction bases with no gene match: 1. CDR3 length equals 14 residues. Both TRBC1 and TRBC2 were covered by a beta constant-region primer of two equimolar oligonucleotides. The ligated cDNA underwent four PCR rounds using SP2 and nested alpha and beta constant-region primers. TCRdb independently ran MiXCR on the UMI-ligation and nested PCR reads; one entry per CDR3 protein. The sample contains some 30,000 distinct CDR3 sequences, roughly 18% of which appear only once. EMRA cells were CD45RA+CD27-, and effector memory cells CD45RA-CD27-. This clonotype appeared a single time. What it binds is unknown.

The sample was effector memory CD4+ T cells from blood. As to subset: effector memory, CD45RA- CD27-. This chain connects TRBV7-9 to TRBJ2-2; 10 bases agree with TRBD2. The source of this sequence is a human donor in good health. In DNA, the CDR3 is TGTGCCAGTACTAGCGGGACGAACACCGGGGAGCTGTTTTTT. This translates into CASTSGTNTGELFF.